The 30 T cell receptor beta chains below come from one sample, sequenced in a study of T cell responses to AZD1222 COVID-19 vaccine. Here immunoSEQ multiplex PCR was the method, and the copy in TCRdb shows in-frame clones only, minus some. The sample holds fewer than 70,000 clones, over 85% seen once. Source: peripheral blood, taken on day 0 of AZD1222 vaccination. These receptors were obtained from an adult in good health.

In this sample, this clone turned up a few times. J is TRBJ1-5 and V is TRBV4-1; 8 bases align to TRBD1. The CDR3 spans 15 residues. CDR1 and CDR2 from the germline V gene are MGHRA and YSYEKL. Germline trimming cut 0 bases from V and 6 bases from J; bases unmatched to any gene: 4. CDR3 amino acids: CASSQDAGGVQPQHF. In DNA, the CDR3 is TGCGCCAGCAGCCAAGATGCAGGGGGCGTTCAGCCCCAGCATTTT.

The chain is built from TRBV30 and TRBJ1-1, with 7 bases fitting TRBD1. CDR1 is GTSNPN, CDR2 SVGIG, per germline (reference sequence). Trimming at V came to 2 bases and at J to 0 bases, leaving 3 bases not matched to a gene. The CDR3 sequence is 14 residues long. The CDR3 region is CAWSPGGLNTEAFF. The CDR3 DNA sequence: TGTGCCTGGAGTCCAGGGGGACTGAACACTGAAGCTTTCTTT. The variable domain in full, completed from reference TRBV30 and TRBJ1-1, reads SQTIHQWPATLVQPVGSPLSLECTVEGTSNPNLYWYRQAAGRGLQLLFYSVGIGQISSEVPQNLSASRPQDRQFILSSKKLLLSDSGFYLCAWSPGGLNTEAFFGQGTRLTVV.

V and J are TRBV6-5 and TRBJ1-1; 9 bases are shared with TRBD1. Per germline, CDR1 MNHEY and CDR2 SVGAGI. This CDR3 is 15 amino acids long. Trimming removed 0 bases from V and 7 bases from J; junction bases left unmatched: 6. The CDR3 sequence: CASSYSGTGRIEAFF. In nucleotides, the CDR3 is TGTGCCAGCAGTTACTCGGGGACAGGGAGGATTGAAGCTTTCTTT.

The V and J genes are TRBV30 and TRBJ2-6; D unclear. Germline V lookup: CDR1 GTSNPN, CDR2 SVGIG (reference sequence). Trimming cost V 2 bases and J 0 bases, with 5 bases left between them. The CDR3 has 14 amino acids. This CDR3 reads CAWSSYSGANVLTF. As DNA, the CDR3 is TGTGCCTGGAGTTCATACTCTGGGGCCAACGTCCTGACTTTC.

The chain couples TRBV7-2 to TRBJ2-6; perhaps TRBD1 as D (5 bases). Deletions cut 0 bases from V and 0 bases from J, with 21 bases between. Germline CDR1 SGHTA, CDR2 FQGNSA. This CDR3 spans 21 amino acids. CDR3 in DNA: TGTGCCAGCAGCTTAGCTTTCCGAACGACAGACTTTCTCTCTGGGGCCAACGTCCTGACTTTC. It encodes CASSLAFRTTDFLSGANVLTF.

The chain couples TRBV4-1 to TRBJ1-5; D call uncertain. Germline CDR1 and CDR2: MGHRA and YSYEKL. The CDR3 has 16 amino acids. V shed 4 bases and J shed 3 bases, with 16 bases lying between them. CDR3 in DNA: TGCGCCAGCAGCCTCGCTGAAGTCAGGACCAATCAGCCCCAGCATTTT. Amino acid sequence: CASSLAEVRTNQPQHF.

V and J are TRBV18 and TRBJ2-5; D is unresolved. Per the germline V gene, CDR1 is KGHSH and CDR2 is LQKENI. The CDR3 covers 13 residues. Trimming shortened V by 0 bases and J by 0 bases, and 2 bases separated the two germline ends. The CDR3 sequence: CASSPPNQETQYF. As DNA, the CDR3 is TGTGCCAGCTCACCACCGAACCAAGAGACCCAGTACTTC. The full variable domain, its missing parts supplied by reference TRBV18 and TRBJ2-5, is NAGVMQNPRHLVRRRGQEARLRCSPMKGHSHVYWYRQLPEEGLKFMVYLQKENIIDESGMPKERFSAEFPKEGPSILRIQQVVRGDSAAYFCASSPPNQETQYFGPGTRLLVL.

The CDR3 loop is CASSLLGQANSPLHF. DNA of the CDR3: TGTGCCAGCAGCTTATTGGGACAGGCAAATTCACCCCTCCACTTT. The J gene is TRBJ1-6, the V gene TRBV7-9, with 8 bases fitting TRBD1. Germline V gives CDR1 SEHNR, CDR2 FQNEAQ (reference sequence). CDR3 size: 15 residues. V dropped 2 bases and J dropped 7; count of bases not matched to a gene: 4.

The J gene is TRBJ1-4, the V gene TRBV3-1 (or the pseudogene TRBV3-2); D not certain. V was pared by 1 base and J by 3 bases, with 12 bases between. The germline V gene has CDR1 LGHDT and CDR2 YNNKEL (reference sequence). CDR3 length equals 16 residues. DNA for the CDR3: TGTGCCAGCAGCCAAGGTAGCGGTAGCTCTAATGAAAAACTGTTTTTT. Encoded protein: CASSQGSGSSNEKLFF.

V is TRBV18 and J is TRBJ1-5; D remains unclear. Trimming shortened V by 6 bases and J by 0 bases, and 9 bases separated the two germline ends. The CDR3 is 14 amino acids. Germline V gene sequence: CDR1 KGHSH, CDR2 LQKENI. The CDR3, as DNA: TGTGCCAGCTCGCCGATTTATAGCAATCAGCCCCAGCATTTT. Translation: CASSPIYSNQPQHF.

This clone has only a few counts. V is TRBV19 and J is TRBJ1-5; 10 bases are shared with TRBD1. Germline-derived CDR1 and CDR2 are LNHDA and SQIVND (reference sequence). After removal of 3 bases from V and 1 base from J, the junction contained 6 bases not matched to a gene. There are 17 residues in the CDR3. CDR3 sequence (DNA): TGTGCCAGTAGTATGCCGGGACAGGGGAAGAGCAATCAGCCCCAGCATTTT. Translated: CASSMPGQGKSNQPQHF.

The chain recombines TRBV7-2 with TRBJ1-1; D is undetermined. Germline V lookup: CDR1 SGHTA, CDR2 FQGNSA. Trimming took off 5 bases at V and 5 bases at J, with 15 bases between the two ends. This CDR3 is built from 14 residues. CDR3 in amino acids: CASSPWRSKTEAFF. In DNA, the CDR3 is TGTGCCAGCAGCCCCTGGCGGAGTAAAACTGAAGCTTTCTTT.

This clone was detected only once. V and J are TRBV30 and TRBJ2-2, with D perhaps given as TRBD1 or TRBD2 (5 bases each). The V gene lost 8 bases and the J gene lost 7 bases, with 17 bases spanning the gap. This CDR3 has 13 amino acids. Per germline, CDR1 GTSNPN and CDR2 SVGIG (reference sequence). The CDR3 sequence is CAVRDQNIGELFF. The CDR3 nucleotides read TGTGCCGTCCGGGACCAGAATATCGGGGAGCTGTTTTTT.

The V call is TRBV6-5, the J call TRBJ2-7, with D tentatively TRBD1 (6 bases). The CDR3 loop spans 15 amino acids. Germline loops: CDR1 MNHEY, CDR2 SVGAGI. V was pared by 4 bases and J by 7 bases, with 20 bases between. CDR3 DNA sequence: TGTGCCAGCAGTTCAGGGGCAGTTCTTACGGGGGAGCAGTACTTC. It encodes CASSSGAVLTGEQYF.

In this sample, this clone turned up once. This chain connects TRBV11-2 to TRBJ2-6; 8 positions agree with TRBD2. The CDR3 consists of 19 residues. The trim removed 4 bases at V and 2 bases at J, leaving 13 bases unmatched. CDR1 and CDR2 from the germline V gene are SGHAT and FQNNGV. The CDR3 bases are TGTGCCAGCAGCTCCTATGTTTTCGGGGGGGCCACTGGGGCCAACGTCCTGACTTTC. Translated, it gives CASSSYVFGGATGANVLTF.

A single count supports this clone. V and J are TRBV7-9 and TRBJ1-3; the D gene is possibly TRBD1 (6 bases). This CDR3 contains 15 residues. Germline CDR1 is SEHNR and CDR2 is FQNEAQ (reference sequence). Between the trimmed V and J ends, which lost 5 bases and 3 bases, there was a span of 14 bases. The CDR3 DNA follows: TGTGCCAGCAGCCGCCGTGGACAGTTTGGAAACACCATATATTTT. Translating gives CASSRRGQFGNTIYF.

The chain has TRBV5-1 and TRBJ1-1; D is unresolved. V lost 4 bases to trimming and J lost 2 bases, with 12 bases between them. Germline assignment: CDR1 SGHRS and CDR2 YFSETQ. The CDR3 covers 14 residues. CDR3 sequence: CASSPGWGNTEAFF. In nucleotides, the CDR3 is TGCGCCAGCAGCCCTGGGTGGGGAAACACTGAAGCTTTCTTT. The full variable domain, rest sourced from reference TRBV5-1 and TRBJ1-1, is KAGVTQTPRYLIKTRGQQVTLSCSPISGHRSVSWYQQTPGQGLQFLFEYFSETQRNKGNFPGRFSGRQFSNSRSEMNVSTLELGDSALYLCASSPGWGNTEAFFGQGTRLTVV.

The chain employs TRBV6-5 and TRBJ2-1; 9 bases agree with TRBD2. The CDR3 consists of 14 residues. The V gene end was trimmed by 4 bases and the J gene end by 5 bases; junction bases not matched to a gene: 3. Germline CDR1 MNHEY, CDR2 SVGAGI. In DNA form, the CDR3 reads TGTGCCAGCAGTTTAGCGGGGGTGGACAATGAGCAGTTCTTC. This encodes CASSLAGVDNEQFF.

The rearrangement uses TRBV6-5 and TRBJ1-2, with TRBD1 as a possible D gene (5 bases). CDR3 length equals 13 residues. Germline V gives CDR1 MNHEY, CDR2 SVGAGI. V lost 11 bases to trimming and J lost 1 base, with 14 bases between them. CDR3 sequence: CASGLLVNYGYTF. For the CDR3, the DNA is TGTGCCTCAGGGTTGTTGGTTAACTATGGCTACACCTTC.

V gene TRBV27 combines with J gene TRBJ2-1, with D tentatively TRBD1 or TRBD2 (6 bases each). In germline, CDR1 is MNHEY, CDR2 SMNVEV (reference sequence). Trimming left V 2 bases short and J 6 bases short, with 20 bases between. The CDR3 length is 17 residues. CDR3 DNA: TGTGCCAGCAGTTTAGTGACGGGGGCGATTAGAGGCAATGAGCAGTTCTTC. This encodes CASSLVTGAIRGNEQFF.

This chain uses TRBV9 with TRBJ1-4; 7 nucleotides line up with TRBD1. Trimming took 4 bases from V and 8 from J; bases not matched to a gene: 11. The germline gives CDR1 SGDLS, CDR2 YYNGEE. CDR3 length: 15 residues. The CDR3: CASSPLTGSEEKLFF. CDR3 nucleotide sequence: TGTGCCAGCAGCCCGCTGACAGGGAGCGAGGAAAAACTGTTTTTT.

The chain combines TRBV6-1 with TRBJ2-7; 7 positions agree with TRBD2. The CDR3 loop spans 13 amino acids. CDR1 and CDR2 (germline): MNHNS, SASEGT. The V segment lost 2 bases and the J segment 3 bases; nucleotides outside the gene matches: 1. Here the CDR3 reads CASSERGVYEQYF. CDR3 sequence (DNA): TGTGCCAGCAGTGAACGGGGGGTCTACGAGCAGTACTTC.

V is TRBV5-4 and J is TRBJ2-3; 13 bases fit TRBD2. Trimming removed 4 bases from V and 0 bases from J; junction bases left unmatched: 5. The CDR3 is 17 amino acids. Germline V gives CDR1 SGHNT, CDR2 YYREEE (reference sequence). The CDR3 DNA is TGTGCCAGCAGCCACAAACTAGCGGGGGGGAGCACAGATACGCAGTATTTT. Translated: CASSHKLAGGSTDTQYF.

The gene calls are TRBV7-6 and TRBJ1-2, with unresolved D. The V gene lost 4 bases and the J gene lost 8 bases, with 23 bases spanning the gap. Germline-derived CDR1 and CDR2 are SGHVS and FNYEAQ. The CDR3 covers 16 residues. CDR3: CASSSPPYVGVDGYTF. CDR3 coding DNA: TGTGCCAGCAGCTCCCCCCCATACGTCGGGGTCGACGGCTACACCTTC.

This rearrangement joins TRBV6-5 to TRBJ2-3; D is tentatively TRBD1 or TRBD2 (5 bases each). The CDR3 sequence is 13 residues long. The germline gives CDR1 MNHEY, CDR2 SVGAGI. Trimming shortened V by 4 bases and J by 10 bases, and 15 bases separated the two germline ends. Here the CDR3 DNA reads TGTGCCAGCAGTTTCCAACGGGACGGACCGCAGTATTTT. Its translation: CASSFQRDGPQYF.

This rearrangement joins TRBV5-6 to TRBJ1-2, with 10 bases that match TRBD1. The CDR3 extends over 14 amino acids. V shed 2 bases, J shed 8 bases, and the junction held 6 bases outside the gene matches. Per the germline V gene, CDR1 is SGHDT and CDR2 is YYEEEE. CDR3 region: CASSFGTGAGGYTF. In DNA, the CDR3 is TGTGCCAGCAGCTTCGGGACAGGGGCGGGCGGCTACACCTTC.

The V gene is TRBV12-3 or TRBV12-4, the J gene TRBJ1-5; D is possibly TRBD1 (5 bases). The CDR3 extends over 13 amino acids. The V end lost 6 bases, the J end lost 3 bases, and 9 bases lay between the germline ends. DNA for the CDR3: TGTGCCAGCAGCCGACAGTCCAATCAGCCCCAGCATTTT. As protein: CASSRQSNQPQHF.

The chain couples TRBV10-1 to TRBJ1-4, with D perhaps TRBD1 (5 bases). Germline CDR1 reads WNHNN; CDR2 reads SYGVQD (reference sequence). The CDR3 is 13 amino acids. The V and J ends lost 5 bases and 5 bases respectively, with 9 bases between them. CDR3: CASSTGPNEKLFF. CDR3 sequence (DNA): TGCGCCAGCAGTACAGGCCCAAATGAAAAACTGTTTTTT.

The rearrangement links TRBV7-2 to TRBJ2-2; the D gene is possibly TRBD1 (6 bases). The CDR3 runs to 13 residues. Trimming removed 6 bases from V and 7 bases from J, with 12 bases in between. Germline values: CDR1 SGHTA, CDR2 FQGNSA. CDR3 sequence (DNA): TGTGCCAGCAGGAAGACAGGCGGCGGGGAGCTGTTTTTT. Its protein is CASRKTGGGELFF. The full variable domain, rest sourced from reference TRBV7-2 and TRBJ2-2, is GAGVSQSPSNKVTEKGKDVELRCDPISGHTALYWYRQSLGQGLEFLIYFQGNSAPDKSGLPSDRFSAERTGGSVSTLTIQRTQQEDSAVYLCASRKTGGGELFFGEGSRLTVL.

The rearrangement joins TRBV29-1 to TRBJ1-6; 7 bases agree with TRBD1. Germline CDR1 and CDR2: SQVTM and ANQGSEA. With V trimmed by 1 base and J by 8 bases, 8 bases remained unmatched. CDR3 size: 15 residues. The CDR3 DNA reads TGCAGCGTTGAAGCGGACAGGCGGGGTGATTCACCCCTCCACTTT. It translates to CSVEADRRGDSPLHF.